Below, 30 T cell receptor beta chains from the same sample are listed, as sequenced in a study of vaccination and CD4 T cells after COVID-19 (dated by TCRdb to between 2021 and 2022). The antigens for these receptors are not known. Library creation used PCR. The sample was run on an Illumina iSeq 100. DNA from cultured CD4+ T cells underwent TCR sequencing with the Oncomine TCR Beta short-read assay at the Johns Hopkins FTIC core. TCRdb reprocessed the public reads (quality trimming at Q25 with fastp, clone calling with MiXCR) and kept in-frame beta chains. Here each entry gathers all rows of one CDR3 protein and keeps the most common genes and DNA. The sample table shows around 10,000 distinct CDR3 sequences, and about 42% are seen once. The ten largest make up 29% of the sample. The treatment or condition label for this specimen denotes: roughly ten-day PBMC culture with coronavirus spike peptide pools or control peptides (ViraFEST assay).

The material sequenced was CD4+ T cells from blood, cultured in vitro. The source of these receptors is a human donor who had recovered from COVID-19.

The rearrangement links TRBV18 to TRBJ1-2; a weak D match, TRBD1 (6 bases). The CDR3 is 15 residues long. Germline-derived CDR1 and CDR2 are KGHSH and LQKENI. V lost 3 bases and J lost 2, with 13 bases in between. The CDR3 nucleotides are TGTGCCAGCTCACCCTTGGCAGGGGAAAACTATGGCTACACCTTC. Its translation: CASSPLAGENYGYTF. Full variable domain (missing parts from reference TRBV18 and TRBJ1-2): NAGVMQNPRHLVRRRGQEARLRCSPMKGHSHVYWYRQLPEEGLKFMVYLQKENIIDESGMPKERFSAEFPKEGPSILRIQQVVRGDSAAYFCASSPLAGENYGYTFGSGTRLTVV.

This clonotype has more than one count but fewer than ten. The rearrangement uses TRBV7-9 and TRBJ1-1; 11 nucleotides align to TRBD1. This CDR3 has 16 residues. V lost 5 bases to trimming and J lost 1 base; unmatched junction nucleotides: 6. Per germline, CDR1 SEHNR and CDR2 FQNEAQ (reference sequence). This CDR3 reads CASSLRTGGKNTEAFF. CDR3 in DNA: TGTGCCAGCAGCCTGAGGACAGGGGGCAAGAACACTGAAGCTTTCTTT.

V is TRBV25-1 and J is TRBJ2-7, with D perhaps TRBD2 (5 bases). Germline lookup yields CDR1 MGHDK and CDR2 SYGVNS. The CDR3 totals 15 residues. Trimming cost V 1 base and J 0 bases, with 10 bases left between them. As DNA, the CDR3 is TGTGCCAGCAGTGAATGGGTGGGAGACTCCTACGAGCAGTACTTC. Its protein product is CASSEWVGDSYEQYF.

This clonotype was detected once. V is TRBV20-1 and J is TRBJ2-1; maybe TRBD1 (6 bases). Germline CDR1 is DFQATT and CDR2 is SNEGSKA (reference sequence). This CDR3 has 13 residues. Trimming removed 2 bases at V and 5 bases at J, with 10 bases between. The CDR3 protein is CSARPQGHNEQFF. The CDR3 DNA sequence: TGCAGTGCTAGACCACAGGGCCACAATGAGCAGTTCTTC.

This clonotype was seen only a few times. The V call is TRBV20-1, the J call TRBJ2-2, with a weak D call TRBD1 (6 bases). Per the germline V gene, CDR1 is DFQATT and CDR2 is SNEGSKA (reference sequence). V lost 1 base to trimming and J lost 4 bases, with 10 bases between them. The CDR3 sequence is 14 residues long. The CDR3 region is CSARGGPGTGELFF. The CDR3 DNA sequence: TGCAGTGCTAGAGGGGGGCCGGGCACCGGGGAGCTGTTTTTT.

This clonotype turned up a few times. The chain combines TRBV5-4 with TRBJ2-5; 7 nucleotides match TRBD1. This CDR3 region has 14 residues. CDR1 SGHNT and CDR2 YYREEE come from the germline V gene (reference sequence). V lost 3 bases and J lost 4; bases outside the gene matches: 6. As DNA, the CDR3 is TGTGCCAGCAGCTCCCAGGGGGTTTCAGAGACCCAGTACTTC. Amino acid sequence: CASSSQGVSETQYF. Complete variable domain (other parts from reference TRBV5-4 and TRBJ2-5): ETGVTQSPTHLIKTRGQQVTLRCSSQSGHNTVSWYQQALGQGPQFIFQYYREEENGRGNFPPRFSGLQFPNYSSELNVNALELDDSALYLCASSSQGVSETQYFGPGTRLLVL.

This clonotype was seen a handful of times. V is TRBV20-1 and J is TRBJ2-3; no clear D gene. CDR1 is DFQATT, CDR2 SNEGSKA, per germline (reference sequence). V was cut by 2 bases and J by 2 bases, with 14 bases left in between. The CDR3 is 15 amino acids. The CDR3 coding sequence is TGCAGTGCTAGATTGACCCGAAGGTTCACAGATACGCAGTATTTT. Its translation: CSARLTRRFTDTQYF.

The chain carries TRBV6-2 or TRBV6-3 and TRBJ2-5; TRBD2 matches at 11 bases. The CDR3 runs to 15 residues. CDR1 is MNHEY, CDR2 SVGEGT, per germline. V lost 2 bases, J lost 4 bases, and 3 bases stayed unmatched. The DNA for the CDR3 is TGTGCCAGCAGTTACGTAGCGGGAGGGATAGAGACCCAGTACTTC. Translated: CASSYVAGGIETQYF.

V gene TRBV2 combines with J gene TRBJ2-7; no firm D call. The germline CDR1 and CDR2 sequences are SNHLY and FYNNEI. V was clipped by 7 bases and J by 4 bases, with 11 bases between them. The CDR3 runs to 12 residues. The CDR3 here is CASTMIGYEQYF. DNA for the CDR3: TGTGCCAGCACCATGATTGGGTACGAGCAGTACTTC.

This clonotype has more than one count but fewer than ten. The chain employs TRBV14 and TRBJ1-5; D not certain. Germline V gene sequence: CDR1 SGHDN, CDR2 FVKESK. Trimming took off 0 bases at V and 0 bases at J, with 24 bases between the two ends. The CDR3 is 21 residues long. The CDR3, as DNA: TGTGCCAGCAGCCAAGATCTTGGAGGCTCATTCCCCCACTATAGCAATCAGCCCCAGCATTTT. As protein: CASSQDLGGSFPHYSNQPQHF.

The chain has TRBV18 and TRBJ1-1; a possible D gene is TRBD1 (5 bases). V was clipped by 4 bases and J by 4 bases, with 13 bases between them. The CDR3 totals 14 residues. CDR1 KGHSH and CDR2 LQKENI come from the germline V gene. CDR3 in amino acids: CASSQGRVGTEAFF. CDR3 nucleotide sequence: TGTGCCAGCTCACAGGGCAGGGTGGGCACTGAAGCTTTCTTT.

The rearrangement links TRBV7-9 to TRBJ2-3; TRBD2 agrees at 11 bases. This CDR3 has 17 amino acids. The junction had 8 bases not matched to a gene; V was cut back by 5 bases and J by 1 base. Germline V gene data show CDR1 as SEHNR and CDR2 as FQNEAQ (reference sequence). The CDR3 DNA is TGTGCCAGCAGCCTGGGACTAGCGGCCATCGGCACAGATACGCAGTATTTT. It specifies CASSLGLAAIGTDTQYF.

This clonotype was recorded a few times. The rearrangement links TRBV20-1 to TRBJ2-6, with no clear D. Germline values: CDR1 DFQATT, CDR2 SNEGSKA (reference sequence). The CDR3 sequence is 15 residues long. Trimming took 0 bases from V and 2 from J, leaving 8 bases between them. The CDR3 DNA reads as TGCAGTGCTAGAGATCTTCGGACTGGGGCCAACGTCCTGACTTTC. It translates to CSARDLRTGANVLTF.

CDR3 amino acids: CASSPTGDSGNTIYF. The CDR3 bases are TGTGCCAGCAGTCCGACAGGAGACTCTGGAAACACCATATATTTT. V gene TRBV6-2 or TRBV6-3 combines with J gene TRBJ1-3; tentatively, D is TRBD1 (6 bases). Germline CDR1 and CDR2: MNHEY and SVGEGT. The CDR3 has 15 residues. Trimming removed 5 bases from V and 0 bases from J, with 11 bases in between.

This clonotype was seen only once. The chain combines TRBV20-1 with TRBJ2-7; D tentatively fits TRBD1 or TRBD2 (5 bases each). Germline CDR1 DFQATT, CDR2 SNEGSKA (reference sequence). The CDR3 covers 13 residues. V lost 4 bases to trimming and J lost 9 bases, with 19 bases between them. The CDR3 spells CSATLPGRAGQYF. The CDR3 DNA reads as TGCAGTGCTACCCTCCCAGGCAGGGCGGGGCAGTACTTC.

The chain is built from TRBV7-7 and TRBJ1-2; the D is unclear. The CDR3 loop spans 14 amino acids. Germline CDR1 is SSHAT and CDR2 is FNYEAQ (reference sequence). The V and J ends lost 4 bases and 4 bases respectively, with 13 bases between them. Written as DNA, the CDR3 is TGTGCCAGCAGCTCCTGGGCTCAAGTCTATGGCTACACCTTC. This gives the protein CASSSWAQVYGYTF.

This chain uses TRBV20-1 with TRBJ1-5; D call uncertain. The CDR3 loop spans 16 amino acids. Trimming took off 1 base at V and 5 bases at J, with 18 bases between the two ends. The germline V gene encodes CDR1 DFQATT and CDR2 SNEGSKA (reference sequence). The CDR3 loop is CSARGVGRRVHQPQHF. The DNA of the CDR3 is TGCAGTGCTAGAGGAGTCGGCAGGAGGGTTCATCAGCCCCAGCATTTT.

The rearrangement links TRBV6-1 to TRBJ1-6, with D possibly matching TRBD1 (5 bases). The CDR3 sequence is 15 residues long. V lost 6 bases and J lost 8, with 17 bases in between. Germline CDR1 is MNHNS and CDR2 is SASEGT. Here the CDR3 DNA reads TGTGCCAGCAGGGCGCCCGGGGCTTGGGATTCACCCCTCCACTTT. Its translation: CASRAPGAWDSPLHF.

Here the CDR3 DNA reads TGTGCCAGCAGCTTACAGGGGGCCTACGAGCAGTACTTC. Amino acids: CASSLQGAYEQYF. The chain uses TRBV11-2 and TRBJ2-7; 7 positions agree with TRBD1. The CDR3 covers 13 residues. Germline V gives CDR1 SGHAT, CDR2 FQNNGV. J was trimmed by 2 bases and V by 2 bases; bases with no gene match: 0.

The J gene is TRBJ1-1, the V gene TRBV6-1; no firm D call. This CDR3 has 12 residues. V was shortened by 4 bases and J by 3 bases, with 6 bases between the two germline ends. CDR1 is MNHNS and CDR2 is SASEGT in the germline V gene. DNA for the CDR3: TGTGCCAGCAGTGGAGGGTACACTGAAGCTTTCTTT. Protein product: CASSGGYTEAFF.

The V gene is TRBV20-1, the J gene TRBJ2-2; TRBD2 matches 15 bases. The CDR3 covers 17 residues. CDR1 and CDR2 from the germline V gene are DFQATT and SNEGSKA (reference sequence). J lost 1 base, V lost 2 bases, and 2 bases had no gene match. CDR3 nucleotide sequence: TGCAGTGCTAGAAGGACTAGCGGGGGGGGGAACACCGGGGAGCTGTTTTTT. Its translation: CSARRTSGGGNTGELFF.

The chain recombines TRBV6-1 with TRBJ2-1; TRBD2 aligns across 16 bases. The J segment lost 6 bases and the V segment lost 10 bases, leaving 12 bases of the junction unmatched. The CDR3 spans 17 residues. Germline-derived CDR1 and CDR2 are MNHNS and SASEGT. This CDR3 is CAISDGGLAGGGNEQFF. CDR3 bases: TGTGCCATCAGCGACGGGGGACTAGCGGGAGGGGGCAATGAGCAGTTCTTC.

The rearrangement uses TRBV20-1 and TRBJ1-2; D is ambiguous. CDR1 is DFQATT, CDR2 SNEGSKA, per germline (reference sequence). This CDR3 is built from 15 residues. The V and J ends lost 3 bases and 4 bases respectively, with 18 bases between them. DNA for the CDR3: TGCAGTGCTAGTAATCAGGTAGCCATTTTCTATGGCTACACCTTC. Its protein is CSASNQVAIFYGYTF.

This clonotype was detected a few times. The genes are TRBV6-4 and TRBJ2-1; D possibly matches TRBD1 or TRBD2 (5 bases each). The germline CDR1 and CDR2 sequences are MRHNA and SNTAGT. V was shortened by 2 bases and J by 5 bases, with 13 bases between the two germline ends. The length of the CDR3 is 15 residues. The CDR3 region is CASSDEGRADNEQFF. Written as DNA, the CDR3 is TGTGCCAGCAGTGACGAGGGGCGCGCGGACAATGAGCAGTTCTTC.

The chain uses TRBV30 and TRBJ1-6; no definite D call. In germline, CDR1 is GTSNPN, CDR2 SVGIG (reference sequence). CDR3 length equals 13 residues. Trimming took 5 bases from V and 7 from J, leaving 12 bases between them. CDR3 coding DNA: TGTGCCTGGGAAGGTAGCCCGAATTCACCCCTCCACTTT. This sequence encodes CAWEGSPNSPLHF.

This clonotype was seen more than once but under ten times. For the CDR3, the DNA is TGTGCCAGCAGCGCCCGGGACAGGGGAAGTTACGAGCAGTACTTC. Translated: CASSARDRGSYEQYF. The chain employs TRBV5-4 and TRBJ2-7; 10 bases agree with TRBD1. CDR3 length equals 15 residues. Trimming cost V 4 bases and J 4 bases; bases outside gene matches: 8. Germline CDR1 SGHNT, CDR2 YYREEE (reference sequence). The whole variable domain, filled in from reference TRBV5-4 and TRBJ2-7, reads ETGVTQSPTHLIKTRGQQVTLRCSSQSGHNTVSWYQQALGQGPQFIFQYYREEENGRGNFPPRFSGLQFPNYSSELNVNALELDDSALYLCASSARDRGSYEQYFGPGTRLTVT.

The chain uses TRBV19 and TRBJ2-7; a weak D match, TRBD1 (5 bases). CDR3 size: 13 residues. V shed 6 bases and J shed 8 bases, with 17 bases lying between them. CDR1 and CDR2 from the germline V gene are LNHDA and SQIVND (reference sequence). The CDR3 bases are TGTGCCAGTAGCAGGACGCCGACAGCCCAGCAGTACTTC. Translated, it gives CASSRTPTAQQYF. Variable domain in full (rest from reference TRBV19 and TRBJ2-7): DGGITQSPKYLFRKEGQNVTLSCEQNLNHDAMYWYRQDPGQGLRLIYYSQIVNDFQKGDIAEGYSVSREKKESFPLTVTSAQKNPTAFYLCASSRTPTAQQYFGPGTRLTVT.

The chain is built from TRBV20-1 and TRBJ2-7; D may be TRBD2 (6 bases). Trimming removed 4 bases at V and 12 bases at J, with 19 bases between. Germline V gene data show CDR1 as DFQATT and CDR2 as SNEGSKA (reference sequence). The CDR3 length is 12 residues. CDR3 coding DNA: TGCAGTGCTACAGACTTGAGGGGAGGTGGGTACTTC. Translated, it gives CSATDLRGGGYF.

This chain uses TRBV19 with TRBJ2-7; D possibly corresponds to TRBD2 (6 bases). CDR3 length equals 15 residues. Trimming pared 4 bases from V and 2 bases from J, leaving 15 bases between. The germline V gene has CDR1 LNHDA and CDR2 SQIVND (reference sequence). CDR3 in amino acids: CASSRLGGATYEQYF. In DNA form, the CDR3 reads TGTGCCAGTAGTAGACTAGGCGGGGCCACCTACGAGCAGTACTTC.

The chain recombines TRBV7-9 with TRBJ2-4, with 8 bases lining up with TRBD2. The ends lost 4 bases at V and 1 base at J; junction bases unmatched: 9. The V gene's germline CDR1 is SEHNR and CDR2 FQNEAQ (reference sequence). There are 17 residues in the CDR3. Here the CDR3 reads CASSSLGGRHAKNIQYF. The CDR3 coding sequence is TGTGCCAGCAGCTCACTAGGCGGGAGGCACGCCAAAAACATTCAGTACTTC.